A selection of T cell receptor beta chains follows, all from one sample in a study of regulatory T cells in long-lasting Graves disease. TCRdb re-derived calls from the multiplex PCR reads in MiXCR, one entry per CDR3 protein. The repertoire includes roughly 400,000 distinct CDR3 sequences, around 20% of them detected once, and 13% to 15% sits in the top ten. The source was peripheral blood mononuclear cells (PBMCs), collected when the disease was refractory, from a patient treated with antithyroid drugs. These receptors came from a female donor with Graves disease. The CDR3 runs from the conserved cysteine through the conserved F or W. The D gene is left open where the match is weak. The listing skips clone size in some rows; elsewhere it reads once, few, many or a size class.

>TRBV12-3/TRBV12-4|many|TRBD1|TRBJ1-2
TGTGCCAGCACCCGGAACCGGGCCAAGGGGGCTATAGGCGGCTACACCTTC
CASTRNRAKGAIGGYTF
>TRBV7-8|.|.|TRBJ2-7
TGTGCCAGCAGCTTGATGGCGCCGACGGTGGTGGGATTCTCCTACGAGCAGTACTTC
CASSLMAPTVVGFSYEQYF
>TRBV12-3/TRBV12-4|many|.|TRBJ1-4
TGTGCCAGCAGAACGACAGAGACTAATGAAAAACTGTTTTTT
CASRTTETNEKLFF
>TRBV19|few|.|TRBJ1-1
TGTGCCAGTAGTGGGGGGGCTCGAACTGAAGCTTTCTTT
CASSGGARTEAFF
>TRBV20-1|.|.|TRBJ2-5
TGCAGTGCTGCGAAGGAGGAGCCGTACCAAGAGACCCAGTACTTC
CSAAKEEPYQETQYF
>TRBV15|few|.|TRBJ1-3
TGTGCCACCAGCAGAGATCCGCTCTCTGGAGACACCATATATTTT
CATSRDPLSGDTIYF
>TRBV28|many|.|TRBJ1-1
TGTGCCAGCAGTTTGGGTCGACTACGGGACACTGAAGCTTTCTTT
CASSLGRLRDTEAFF
>TRBV7-3|.|TRBD2|TRBJ2-4
TGTGCCAGCAGCTTAAATCCCCGGGAGGCTTTGTTCTTC
CASSLNPREALFF
>TRBV7-8|many|TRBD1|TRBJ1-2
TGTGCCAGCAGCTTATCGAGGGGGCTCGACTATGGCTACACCTTC
CASSLSRGLDYGYTF
>TRBV4-1|.|.|TRBJ2-7
TGCGCCAGCAGCCACCGGTCTGGGGGGAGCTACGAGCAGTACTTC
CASSHRSGGSYEQYF
>TRBV9|.|.|TRBJ2-2
TGTGCCAGCAGCGTAGGAGTCTACTCCACGTCAGACACCGGGGAGCTGTTTTTT
CASSVGVYSTSDTGELFF
>TRBV20-1|many|TRBD2|TRBJ2-7
TGCAGTGCTAGATTTGGCGGGAGGGCCTACGAGCAGTACTTC
CSARFGGRAYEQYF
>TRBV15|many|TRBD1|TRBJ1-6
TGTGCCACCAGCAGAGCCACAGGGGTTTCACCCCTCCACTTT
CATSRATGVSPLHF
>TRBV4-1|few|.|TRBJ2-5
TGCGCCAGCAGCCAAGATCGGTCGGGGACGCTCCAAGAGACCCAGTACTTC
CASSQDRSGTLQETQYF
>TRBV20-1|.|.|TRBJ2-5
TGCAGTGCTAGCCCCGGGATCTTCCAAGAGACCCAGTACTTC
CSASPGIFQETQYF
>TRBV4-1|.|.|TRBJ2-7
TGCGCCAGCAGCCAGGGGATTAGTCTCCCCCCCGAGCAGTACTTC
CASSQGISLPPEQYF
>TRBV5-1|many|TRBD1|TRBJ1-2
TGCGCCAGCAGCGACGGACAGGGGACGGCCTATGGCTACACCTTC
CASSDGQGTAYGYTF
>TRBV27|many|TRBD2|TRBJ2-2
TGTGCCAGCAGTCCCCGGACTAGAAAGAACACCGGGGAGCTGTTTTTT
CASSPRTRKNTGELFF
>TRBV19|.|.|TRBJ2-1
TGTGCCAGTAGGGGGCTAGCGAGATACAATGAGCAGTTCTTC
CASRGLARYNEQFF
>TRBV2|many|TRBD1|TRBJ1-1
TGTGCCAGCAGACCGGACAGGGGTACTGAAGCTTTCTTT
CASRPDRGTEAFF
>TRBV6-1|many|TRBD2|TRBJ2-7
TGTGCCAGCCTCAGACTAGCGGGAAGTTACGAGCAGTACTTC
CASLRLAGSYEQYF
>TRBV28|many|.|TRBJ1-5
TGTGCCAGCAGTTTAAGTGAGCAGCCCCAGCATTTT
CASSLSEQPQHF
>TRBV12-5|few|TRBD1|TRBJ2-5
TGTGCTAGTGGTTTGAAGAGGGGAACAGGGGCTCGAGAGACCCAGTACTTC
CASGLKRGTGARETQYF
>TRBV2|many|.|TRBJ2-5
TGTGCCAGCAGCCAAACCAGGGGCTCCTCAGTAGAGACCCAGTACTTC
CASSQTRGSSVETQYF
>TRBV6-1|many|TRBD1|TRBJ2-7
TGTGCCAGCAGTGAAAGGAGGACAGGGATTTCTTTCAAGCAGTACTTC
CASSERRTGISFKQYF
>TRBV12-3/TRBV12-4|many|TRBD2|TRBJ2-5
TGTGCCAGCAGCCCGACTAGCGGGATTGAGACCCAGTACTTC
CASSPTSGIETQYF
>TRBV20-1|many|.|TRBJ1-1
TGCAGTGCTAGATACGAGGGTATGAACACTGAAGCTTTCTTT
CSARYEGMNTEAFF
>TRBV7-3|few|.|TRBJ2-2
TGTGCCAGCAGCCCAAATTCGGACACCGGGGAGCTGTTTTTT
CASSPNSDTGELFF
>TRBV27|many|TRBD1|TRBJ2-7
TGTGCCAGCAGTCAAAGACAGGGCTACGAGCAGTACTTC
CASSQRQGYEQYF
>TRBV7-2|few|TRBD2|TRBJ2-7
TGTGCCAGCAGCTTAGGTGACCAACTAGCGGATTTTTACGAGCAGTACTTC
CASSLGDQLADFYEQYF
>TRBV20-1|many|TRBD1|TRBJ2-7
TGCAGTGCTACCGGGACAGGGAGCTACGAGCAGTACTTC
CSATGTGSYEQYF
>TRBV12-3/TRBV12-4|many|.|TRBJ1-1
TGTGCCAGCAGTTTTGGGGTAGGCACTGAAGCTTTCTTT
CASSFGVGTEAFF
>TRBV20-1|.|.|TRBJ2-7
TGCAGTGCTAGAGAGGATCGCTCCTACGAGCAGTACTTC
CSAREDRSYEQYF
>TRBV20-1|.|.|TRBJ2-2
TGCAGTGCTAGAGACCCTGGGACCTCCGGGGAGCTGTTTTTT
CSARDPGTSGELFF
>TRBV7-9|.|.|TRBJ1-4
TGTGCCAGCAGCGGTAGGGCCGGAATATCAACCAATGAAAAACTGTTTTTT
CASSGRAGISTNEKLFF
>TRBV27|few|TRBD2|TRBJ2-3
TGTGCCAGCAGCCACAAACCCGGACTAGCGGGAGTTAGAGGCACAGATACGCAGTATTTT
CASSHKPGLAGVRGTDTQYF
>TRBV28|many|TRBD1|TRBJ1-2
TGTGCCAGCAGTTTATCGACAGGGGGCAGCTATGGCTACACCTTC
CASSLSTGGSYGYTF
>TRBV11-2|many|.|TRBJ1-1
TGTGCCAGCAGCTTAGTTCGGGTGAACACTGAAGCTTTCTTT
CASSLVRVNTEAFF
>TRBV5-6|.|.|TRBJ2-5
TGTGCCAGCCAAAGTCGAATCGCGTTGACGGAGACCCAGTACTTC
CASQSRIALTETQYF
>TRBV3-1|many|TRBD1|TRBJ2-5
TGTGCCAGCGGGGACAGGGGACCCCCAGAGACCCAGTACTTC
CASGDRGPPETQYF
>TRBV20-1|many|TRBD2|TRBJ2-5
TGCAGTGCTAGCCCTAGCGGGTACCAAGAGACCCAGTACTTC
CSASPSGYQETQYF
>TRBV2|many|.|TRBJ2-2
TGTGCCAGCATTCCCCGGGCCTCCGGTTCCGGGGAGCTGTTTTTT
CASIPRASGSGELFF
>TRBV7-2|.|.|TRBJ1-5
TGTGCCAGCAGCCCGAAGGAGTTCTGGGGCCAGCCCCAGCATTTT
CASSPKEFWGQPQHF
>TRBV28|many|.|TRBJ1-5
TGTGCCATCACGGAGGGTAGCAATCAGCCCCAGCATTTT
CAITEGSNQPQHF
>TRBV29-1|.|TRBD2|TRBJ2-2
TGCGGCGTTAGAGCGGGGGCGAACACCGGGGAGCTGTTTTTT
CGVRAGANTGELFF
>TRBV27|.|.|TRBJ2-7
TGTGCCAGCAGTTTAACTAGCCCGCCTGTGGACGAGCAGTACTTC
CASSLTSPPVDEQYF
>TRBV7-3|.|TRBD2|TRBJ2-5
TGTGCCAGCAGCTTAGAGGCGGGAGGGGACGCATCCCAGTACTTC
CASSLEAGGDASQYF
>TRBV29-1|few|TRBD1|TRBJ2-7
TGCAGCGTCATAGACAGGGCGGATTTCTACGAGCAGTACTTC
CSVIDRADFYEQYF